This T cell receptor (beta chain) was identified during a study of blood T cell repertoires in COVID-19. Study overall: PBMCs, B-cell-depleted T cells, or T cells provided the cDNA or gDNA that made up the material.

In the original workflow: Estimates of nucleated cell counts were drawn from the amplification of reference gene primers. TCRdb's table, derived via immunoSEQ multiplex PCR, lists solely in-frame clones and lacks some. From that table come the V and J calls and clone size; the DNA was used to work out D and trimming. The sample carries under 300,000 clones, 89% recorded once. The clonotype comes from a woman aged 40 to 50 who had recovered from COVID-19. Sequencing was done on a sample of peripheral blood.

The CDR3 sequence is CASGLGQESHIIYF. The CDR3 nucleotides are TGTGCTAGTGGTTTGGGACAGGAAAGCCACATCATATATTTT. The V and J genes are TRBV12-5 and TRBJ1-3; weak D call: TRBD1 (6 bases). This CDR3 has 14 residues. V lost 1 base to trimming and J lost 12 bases, with 16 bases between them. CDR1 and CDR2 (germline): LGHNT, FRNRAP.